Sequencing of this TCR beta chain was carried out in a study of blood T cells in healthy people across ages. CDR1 is SGHVS and CDR2 is FNYEAQ in the germline V gene. V gave up 3 bases and J gave up 7 bases, with 12 bases separating them. The CDR3 is 13 amino acids. A few counts support this clonotype. For the second PCR, which ran for 7 to 11 cycles, a sample-barcoded 5' primer and a J-beta primer mix were used. Using its own MiXCR run on the 5' RACE reads, TCRdb lists one record per CDR3 protein. This sample yields 1.8 million or so distinct CDR3 sequences, of which 30% to 40% are seen a single time; under 25% belongs to the top ten.

V is TRBV7-6 and J is TRBJ1-2, with TRBD1 as a possible D gene (5 bases). This receptor was obtained from a human donor in good health. Sequenced input: blood. Written as DNA, the CDR3 is TGTGCCAGCAGCTTGACAGTTAATGGTGGCTACACCTTC. It codes for CASSLTVNGGYTF.